This T cell receptor beta chain was captured by sequencing in a study of blood T cell repertoires in COVID-19. Study at large: The United States, Italy and Spain were the sources of the acute and convalescent COVID-19 samples.

This CDR3 has 15 amino acids. Germline V CDR1 and CDR2: LNHNV, YYDKDF (reference sequence). Trimming removed 4 bases from V and 1 base from J, with 13 bases in between. Using immunoSEQ multiplex PCR, the repertoire was profiled, and TCRdb retains in-frame clones only, with some absent. The sample holds around 250,000 clones, approximately 82% seen once. The source material was peripheral blood. V and J are TRBV15 and TRBJ1-1; possibly TRBD1 for D (6 bases). This TCR came from a young woman with acute or convalescent COVID-19. In nucleotides, the CDR3 is TGTGCCACCAGCAAACCAGGACAGAGGAACACTGAAGCTTTCTTT. As protein: CATSKPGQRNTEAFF.